Below, one T cell receptor beta chain is given with its context. This sample is part of a study of blood T cell repertoires in COVID-19. Whole-study context: Samples of COVID-19 (acute and convalescent) were obtained from the United States, Italy and Spain. The analysed material was cDNA or gDNA that came from T cells, B-cell-depleted T cells, or PBMCs.

V was pared by 1 base and J by 6 bases, with 6 bases of the junction left unmatched. This CDR3 has 15 amino acids. The germline V gene has CDR1 MGHRA and CDR2 YSYEKL. Methods used by the authors: Using reference gene primer amplification, nucleated cell counts were estimated. Data came from immunoSEQ multiplex PCR; TCRdb stores just in-frame clones and leaves some out. Clonal size and the V and J genes are those of that table, whereas D and trimming came from the DNA. The sample consists of about 100,000 clones, approximately 86% of them appearing once. Sequencing input: peripheral blood. The chain recombines TRBV4-1 with TRBJ2-1, with 7 bases fitting TRBD2. The TCR comes from a man aged 45 to 65 with active or convalescent COVID-19. For the CDR3, the DNA is TGCGCCAGCAGCCAAGGGTTAGTAGCGGGCAATGAGCAGTTCTTC. Its protein is CASSQGLVAGNEQFF.